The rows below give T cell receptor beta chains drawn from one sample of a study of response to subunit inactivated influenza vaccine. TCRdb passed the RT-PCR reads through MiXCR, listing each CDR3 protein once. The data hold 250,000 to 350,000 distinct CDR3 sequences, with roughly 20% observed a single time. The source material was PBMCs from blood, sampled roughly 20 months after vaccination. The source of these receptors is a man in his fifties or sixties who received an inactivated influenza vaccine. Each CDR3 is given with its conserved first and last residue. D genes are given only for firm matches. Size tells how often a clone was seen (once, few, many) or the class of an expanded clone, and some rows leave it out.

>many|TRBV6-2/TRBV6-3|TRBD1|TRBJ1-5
TGTGCCAGCAGCGAGACAGGGGGCTATCAGCCCCAGCATTTT
CASSETGGYQPQHF
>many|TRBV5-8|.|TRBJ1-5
TGTGCCAGCAGTCCCTTTAATCAGCCCCAGCATTTT
CASSPFNQPQHF
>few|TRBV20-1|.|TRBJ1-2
TGCAGTGCTAGAGACCCCACAGGGAGCCCTAACTATGGCTACACCTTC
CSARDPTGSPNYGYTF
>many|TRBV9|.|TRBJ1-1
TGTGCCAGCAGCGGGCGAGGGGGGCGGAGTAGAAACACTGAAGCTTTCTTT
CASSGRGGRSRNTEAFF
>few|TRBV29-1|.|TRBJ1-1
TGCAGCGTTGAGGCGGGTTCGGCGGGCACTGAAGCTTTCTTT
CSVEAGSAGTEAFF
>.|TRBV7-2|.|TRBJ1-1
TGTGCCAGCAGACTAGGACACAACACTGAAGCTTTCTTT
CASRLGHNTEAFF
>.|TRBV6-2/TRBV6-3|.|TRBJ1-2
TGTGCCAGCAGTTACCGGACCTTCGATGGCTACACCTTC
CASSYRTFDGYTF
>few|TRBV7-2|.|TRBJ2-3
TGTGCCAGCAGCTTAGGGGGCCGTAGGAATTCGATACGACAGTATTTT
CASSLGGRRNSIRQYF
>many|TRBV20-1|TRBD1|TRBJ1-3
TGCAGTGCCGGAGGACAGGCACCCTCTGGAAACACCATATATTTT
CSAGGQAPSGNTIYF
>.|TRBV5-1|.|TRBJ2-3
TGCGCCAGCAGCTTGGCCCTTCAGAGCACAGATACGCAGTATTTT
CASSLALQSTDTQYF
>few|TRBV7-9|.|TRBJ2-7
TGTGCCAGCAGCTTACCGCCTTTAAGTAGACCCTACGAGCAGTACTTC
CASSLPPLSRPYEQYF
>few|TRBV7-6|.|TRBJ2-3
TGTGCCAGCAGCTCCGGAACCGCCACTGCAGATACGCAGTATTTT
CASSSGTATADTQYF
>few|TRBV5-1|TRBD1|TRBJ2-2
TGCGCCAGCAGCCCGGGACAGCCGAACACCGGGGAGCTGTTTTTT
CASSPGQPNTGELFF
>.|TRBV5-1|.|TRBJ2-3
TGCGCCAGCAGCTTGATTAATGTAGGGTCCGATACGCAGTATTTT
CASSLINVGSDTQYF
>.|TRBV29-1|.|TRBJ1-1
TGCAGCGTTACTGGGGCAGGGTGGACTGAAGCTTTCTTT
CSVTGAGWTEAFF
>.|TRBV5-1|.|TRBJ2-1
TGCGCCAGCAGCTTGATCATAGACTCCTACAATGAGCAGTTCTTC
CASSLIIDSYNEQFF
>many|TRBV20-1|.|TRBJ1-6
TGCAGTGCCCCACTGTATGGACGGGCGTTTAATTCACCCCTCCACTTT
CSAPLYGRAFNSPLHF
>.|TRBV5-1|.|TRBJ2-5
TGCGCCAGCAGCTTTTCGCCAGAGACCCAGTACTTC
CASSFSPETQYF
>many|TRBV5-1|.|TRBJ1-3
TGCGCCAGCAGCTTGGAACTCAGCGGGACAAGTAACACCATATATTTT
CASSLELSGTSNTIYF
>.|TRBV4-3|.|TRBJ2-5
TGCGCCAGCAGTCAAGCACGGTACCAAGAGACCCAGTACTTC
CASSQARYQETQYF
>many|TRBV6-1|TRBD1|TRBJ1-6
TGTGCCAGCACATACGGGAGACAGGGGAATTCACCCCTCCACTTT
CASTYGRQGNSPLHF
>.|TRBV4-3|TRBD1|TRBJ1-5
TGCGCCAGCAGCCTACTGGGGGACAGGGCGTATAGCAATCAGCCCCAGCATTTT
CASSLLGDRAYSNQPQHF
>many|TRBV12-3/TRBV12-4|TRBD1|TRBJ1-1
TGTGCCAGCAGTTTCGTGGACAGGGCCGTTGAAGCTTTCTTT
CASSFVDRAVEAFF
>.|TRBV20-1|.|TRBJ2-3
TGCAGTGCTTTAGAGGGGAGCACAGATACGCAGTATTTT
CSALEGSTDTQYF
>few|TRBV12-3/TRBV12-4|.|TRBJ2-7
TGTGCCAGCAGTGTGGGGACATACGAGCAGTACTTC
CASSVGTYEQYF
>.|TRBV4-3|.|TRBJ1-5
TGCGCCAGCAGCCAAGAGCGGGCAGGCAATCAGCCCCAGCATTTT
CASSQERAGNQPQHF
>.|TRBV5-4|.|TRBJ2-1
TGTGCCAGCAGCTTGCATCCCAACAATGAGCAGTTCTTC
CASSLHPNNEQFF
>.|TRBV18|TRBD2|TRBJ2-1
TGTGCCAGCTCAGTGCTAGCGGGGATAAGGTACAATGAGCAGTTCTTC
CASSVLAGIRYNEQFF
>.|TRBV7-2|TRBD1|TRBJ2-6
TGTGCCAGCAGCCCGAGACAGGGGAGACCTGGGGCCAACGTCCTGACTTTC
CASSPRQGRPGANVLTF
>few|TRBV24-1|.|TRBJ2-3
TGTGCCACCAAGGATACTAGCACAGATACGCAGTATTTT
CATKDTSTDTQYF
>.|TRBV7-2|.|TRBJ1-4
TGTGCCAGCAGCTTTGCGGCGGGGAGGGAAAAACTGTTTTTT
CASSFAAGREKLFF